These 12 T cell receptor beta chains were all obtained from the same sample, sequenced in a study of Graves' ophthalmopathy and Graves' hyperthyroidism. From RNA, the CDR3 regions of TCR beta chains were amplified and sequenced. Investigators did first-round RT-PCR with HTBI primers, then second-round multiplex PCR. MiXCR, applied by TCRdb to the multiplex PCR reads, yields one record per CDR3 protein. The table has 150,000 to 200,000 distinct CDR3 sequences, approximately 40% seen once. What was sequenced was peripheral blood. The receptor source for this set is a man aged 30-40 years with Graves' ophthalmopathy.

The rearrangement joins TRBV28 to TRBJ2-7; 7 nucleotides match TRBD1. CDR3 size: 16 residues. V gave up 10 bases and J gave up 0 bases; unmatched junction bases: 15. Germline CDR1 is MDHEN and CDR2 is SYDVKM. The CDR3 region is CATQGVGPLSSYEQYF. CDR3 coding DNA: TGTGCCACCCAGGGGGTCGGGCCGCTTAGCTCCTACGAGCAGTACTTC. Looking up the rest from reference TRBV28 and TRBJ2-7 gives the full variable domain: DVKVTQSSRYLVKRTGEKVFLECVQDMDHENMFWYRQDPGLGLRLIYFSYDVKMKEKGDIPEGYSVSREKKERFSLILESASTNQTSMYLCATQGVGPLSSYEQYFGPGTRLTVT.

In its sample, this clonotype was seen many times. The chain employs TRBV30 and TRBJ2-7; TRBD1 matches at 7 bases. The germline V gene has CDR1 GTSNPN and CDR2 SVGIG (reference sequence). J gave up 2 bases and V 2 bases, and 3 bases lay outside the gene matches. The CDR3 has 13 residues. CDR3 coding DNA: TGTGCCTGGAGTTCGGACAGGACCTACGAGCAGTACTTC. It codes for CAWSSDRTYEQYF. Together with reference TRBV30 and TRBJ2-7, the CDR3 gives the full variable domain: SQTIHQWPATLVQPVGSPLSLECTVEGTSNPNLYWYRQAAGRGLQLLFYSVGIGQISSEVPQNLSASRPQDRQFILSSKKLLLSDSGFYLCAWSSDRTYEQYFGPGTRLTVT.

This clonotype was detected ten times or more. V gene TRBV4-1 combines with J gene TRBJ1-6, with TRBD1 identical over 7 bases. Germline values: CDR1 MGHRA, CDR2 YSYEKL. J was trimmed by 4 bases and V by 1 base; bases with no gene match: 7. There are 17 residues in the CDR3. Written as DNA, the CDR3 is TGCGCCAGCAGCCAAGGGGGACAGTTAACGTATAATTCACCCCTCCACTTT. This encodes CASSQGGQLTYNSPLHF.

In its sample, this clonotype was seen a few times. V is TRBV6-1 and J is TRBJ1-3; 8 bases line up with TRBD1. CDR3 length: 14 residues. V shed 9 bases and J 4 bases; nucleotides not matched to a gene: 8. CDR1 is MNHNS, CDR2 SASEGT, per germline. CDR3 bases: TGTGCCAGTCGACAGGGGATGGAAGGAAACACCATATATTTT. Amino acid sequence: CASRQGMEGNTIYF.

The chain carries TRBV2 and TRBJ1-1; D not certain. Germline loops: CDR1 SNHLY, CDR2 FYNNEI. The CDR3 runs 13 residues. Trimming took off 7 bases at V and 2 bases at J, with 11 bases between the two ends. Here the CDR3 reads CASMKELNTEAFF. As DNA, the CDR3 is TGTGCCAGCATGAAAGAGTTAAACACTGAAGCTTTCTTT. Full variable domain (missing parts from reference TRBV2 and TRBJ1-1): EPEVTQTPSHQVTQMGQEVILRCVPISNHLYFYWYRQILGQKVEFLVSFYNNEISEKSEIFDDQFSVERPDGSNFTLKIRSTKLEDSAMYFCASMKELNTEAFFGQGTRLTVV.

The J gene is TRBJ2-5, the V gene TRBV11-2, with TRBD1 matching over 7 bases. The CDR3 sequence is 15 residues long. The germline V gene has CDR1 SGHAT and CDR2 FQNNGV. V dropped 1 base and J dropped 6; count of bases not matched to a gene: 8. DNA of the CDR3: TGTGCCAGCAGCTTAGCTGGGACAGCCACGCAGACCCAGTACTTC. Translated: CASSLAGTATQTQYF. Variable domain in full (rest from reference TRBV11-2 and TRBJ2-5): EAGVAQSPRYKIIEKRQSVAFWCNPISGHATLYWYQQILGQGPKLLIQFQNNGVVDDSQLPKDRFSAERLKGVDSTLKIQPAKLEDSAVYLCASSLAGTATQTQYFGPGTRLLVL.

A word on this clonotype: At one of its ends the junction is not consistent with the germline gene, which may arise from a read error. V is TRBV6-5 and J is TRBJ2-2; D is perhaps TRBD2 (5 bases). This CDR3 region has 12 residues. Germline V gene sequence: CDR1 MNHEY, CDR2 SVGAGI. The chain's CDR3 is CASSYSPGVLFF. As DNA, the CDR3 is TGTGCCAGCAGTTACTCCCCCGGGGTGCTGTTTTTT.

The V and J genes are TRBV6-4 and TRBJ2-7; a possible D gene is TRBD1 (6 bases). V dropped 3 bases and J dropped 2 bases, with 8 bases sitting between them. Germline loops: CDR1 MRHNA, CDR2 SNTAGT. CDR3 length equals 13 residues. For the CDR3, the DNA is TGTGCCAGCAGTGAGAGGGGGACCTACGAGCAGTACTTC. Translation: CASSERGTYEQYF.

The chain has TRBV20-1 and TRBJ1-2; the D is unclear. Deletions cut 5 bases from V and 7 bases from J, with 17 bases between. CDR1 is DFQATT and CDR2 is SNEGSKA in the germline V gene (reference sequence). CDR3 length equals 13 residues. The CDR3 nucleotides are TGCAGTGCTGGAGGGAGGGTTCGTGGTGGCTACACCTTC. This encodes CSAGGRVRGGYTF.

This clonotype showed up many times. The rearrangement links TRBV19 to TRBJ1-5, with a weak D call TRBD1 (5 bases). From germline, CDR1 is LNHDA and CDR2 SQIVND (reference sequence). V was trimmed by 6 bases and J by 1 base, leaving 13 bases between them. This CDR3 contains 15 residues. The CDR3 nucleotides read TGTGCCAGTAGGATCACGGGGGGAAGCAATCAGCCCCAGCATTTT. This gives the protein CASRITGGSNQPQHF.

This clonotype was counted many times. This chain joins TRBV12-3 or TRBV12-4 and TRBJ2-7; weak D call: TRBD1 (5 bases). This CDR3 spans 14 amino acids. V dropped 6 bases and J dropped 3 bases, with 15 bases sitting between them. CDR3 DNA sequence: TGTGCCAGCAGCCAGGACCAGGGCATCTACGAGCAGTACTTC. It translates to CASSQDQGIYEQYF.

The sample holds many counts of this clonotype. J is TRBJ1-1 and V is TRBV30; TRBD1 aligns across 8 bases. Germline CDR1 reads GTSNPN; CDR2 reads SVGIG (reference sequence). With 0 bases clipped from V and 8 bases from J, the junction kept 5 bases outside the gene matches. The CDR3 extends over 13 amino acids. The CDR3 reads CAWSVGTGMEAFF. CDR3 nucleotide sequence: TGTGCCTGGAGTGTTGGGACAGGTATGGAAGCTTTCTTT. Combining the CDR3 with reference TRBV30 and TRBJ1-1 gives the whole variable domain SQTIHQWPATLVQPVGSPLSLECTVEGTSNPNLYWYRQAAGRGLQLLFYSVGIGQISSEVPQNLSASRPQDRQFILSSKKLLLSDSGFYLCAWSVGTGMEAFFGQGTRLTVV.